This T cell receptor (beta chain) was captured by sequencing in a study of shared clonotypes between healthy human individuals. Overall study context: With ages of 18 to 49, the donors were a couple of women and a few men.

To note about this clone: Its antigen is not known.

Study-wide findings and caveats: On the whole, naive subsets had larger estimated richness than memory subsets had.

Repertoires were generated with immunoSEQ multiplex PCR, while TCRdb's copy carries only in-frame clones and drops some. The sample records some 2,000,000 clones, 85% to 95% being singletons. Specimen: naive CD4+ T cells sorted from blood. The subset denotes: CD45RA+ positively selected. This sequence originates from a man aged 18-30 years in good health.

The chain's CDR3 is CASSLSPQGDSPLHF. The CDR3 DNA reads as TGCGCCAGCAGCTTGAGCCCCCAGGGTGACTCACCCCTCCACTTT. The V call is TRBV5-1, the J call TRBJ1-6, with D possibly TRBD1 on 5 matching bases. The CDR3 has 15 residues. V was shortened by 1 base and J by 10 bases, with 15 bases between the two germline ends. Germline V CDR1 and CDR2: SGHRS, YFSETQ.